Sequencing of this T cell receptor (beta chain) was carried out in a study of identical twins. The CDR3 runs 16 residues. Germline V lookup: CDR1 MNHEY, CDR2 SVGAGI. With V trimmed by 2 bases and J by 6 bases, 7 bases remained unmatched. TCRdb reanalysed the 5' RACE reads using MiXCR and keeps one entry per CDR3 protein. The sample carries 250,000 to 350,000 distinct CDR3 sequences, 6.5% to 9.5% recorded once. This clonotype was counted a few times. These same records also appear under a second study, on yellow fever vaccine responses in identical twins.

This TCR was recovered from a woman aged 18-29 years in good health. The sample was memory (CD45RO+) T cells sorted from blood. The chain has TRBV6-5 and TRBJ2-7, with 13 bases identical to TRBD2. CDR3 protein: CASSYDGTSGIREQYF. CDR3 DNA: TGTGCCAGCAGTTACGACGGGACTAGCGGGATCCGCGAGCAGTACTTC.